This is a list of T cell receptor beta chains from one sample in a study of shared clonotypes between healthy human individuals. Some clones are missing from TCRdb's copy, which holds only in-frame ones; the method was immunoSEQ multiplex PCR. This table holds 1.5 million to 2.5 million clones, over 85% found once. Sequencing was carried out using naive CD8+ T cells sorted from blood. These receptors all stem from a man between 18 and 35 years old in good health. The conserved cysteine and the conserved F or W are not part of the CDR3 here. The size of a clone is reported for some rows only, either as once, few or many, or as a class for expanded clones.

cdr3_aa | j_call | v_call | clone_size
ASSARLAGVGHGELF | TRBJ2-2 | TRBV10-2 | .
ASSQATGTLWDSEAF | TRBJ1-1 | TRBV11-2 | .
ASSSTNYNEQF | TRBJ2-1 | TRBV5-1 | once
ASSFRGSNEQY | TRBJ2-7 | TRBV5-4 | .
ASSPGTTAYEQY | TRBJ2-7 | TRBV6-5 | .
ASSQDRTGDSYEQY | TRBJ2-7 | TRBV4-3 | .
ASSSNDLLAKNIQY | TRBJ2-4 | TRBV5-1 | .
ASSRSGQYNQPQH | TRBJ1-5 | TRBV7-9 | once
ASSYSPFEPYEQY | TRBJ2-7 | TRBV6-6 | .
ASSLRAGMIEGYT | TRBJ1-2 | TRBV27 | .
ASSSQDSDQPQH | TRBJ1-5 | TRBV27 | .
ATLQGTGELF | TRBJ2-2 | TRBV6-1 | once
ASSDSSSYNSPLH | TRBJ1-6 | TRBV2 | .
ASSLVQGPYEQY | TRBJ2-7 | TRBV7-9 | .
ASSLIMPGGRSGHEQY | TRBJ2-7 | TRBV27 | .
ASSIREWRTEAF | TRBJ1-1 | TRBV19 | .
ASSQEGFPDYGYT | TRBJ1-2 | TRBV4-1 | once
ASSIRVFEGIGETQY | TRBJ2-5 | TRBV5-6 | once
ASSESRGTGGQETQY | TRBJ2-5 | TRBV2 | .
AVQGEDTDTQY | TRBJ2-3 | TRBV2 | .